The 15 T cell receptor beta chains below all came from one sample that was sequenced in a study of T cell changes during pregnancy in multiple sclerosis. Sequenced by immunoSEQ multiplex PCR; TCRdb stores in-frame clones only, minus some. The sample includes roughly 57,000 clones, about 92% seen only once; the top ten take approximately 3%. The sequencing here drew on CD8+ T cells from peripheral blood mononuclear cells, taken before pregnancy. The receptors shown here come from a female donor with multiple sclerosis, enrolled in a pregnancy study.

The rearrangement links TRBV19 to TRBJ2-7, with D perhaps TRBD1 (5 bases). The germline CDR1 and CDR2 sequences are LNHDA and SQIVND (reference sequence). V lost 5 bases and J 2 bases, leaving 13 bases between the germline ends. This CDR3 comprises 14 residues. CDR3 sequence (DNA): TGTGCCAGTAGTCCCCGACAGAAAACCTACGAGCAGTACTTC. Translating gives CASSPRQKTYEQYF. The full variable domain, rest sourced from reference TRBV19 and TRBJ2-7, is DGGITQSPKYLFRKEGQNVTLSCEQNLNHDAMYWYRQDPGQGLRLIYYSQIVNDFQKGDIAEGYSVSREKKESFPLTVTSAQKNPTAFYLCASSPRQKTYEQYFGPGTRLTVT.

The rearrangement links TRBV9 to TRBJ2-7; 7 bases are a match to TRBD2. Losses at the gene ends were 0 bases for V and 1 base for J; bases not matched to a gene: 4. CDR1 and CDR2 (germline): SGDLS, YYNGEE. CDR3 length equals 15 residues. The CDR3 DNA sequence: TGTGCCAGCAGCGTAGAGCCTAGCGGATCCTACGAGCAGTACTTC. As protein: CASSVEPSGSYEQYF. The whole variable domain, remainder taken from reference TRBV9 and TRBJ2-7, is DSGVTQTPKHLITATGQRVTLRCSPRSGDLSVYWYQQSLDQGLQFLIQYYNGEERAKGNILERFSAQQFPDLHSELNLSSLELGDSALYFCASSVEPSGSYEQYFGPGTRLTVT.

The chain carries TRBV29-1 and TRBJ1-2, with 7 bases lining up with TRBD1. Germline V lookup: CDR1 SQVTM, CDR2 ANQGSEA. This CDR3 is 12 amino acids long. V trimming: 6 bases; J trimming: 4 bases; junction bases outside the gene matches: 5. The CDR3: CSVQTGSYGYTF. The CDR3 bases are TGCAGCGTACAGACAGGGTCCTATGGCTACACCTTC.

The V and J genes are TRBV4-3 and TRBJ2-1; 8 bases line up with TRBD2. Germline V gene lookup returns CDR1 LGHNA and CDR2 YSLEER. This CDR3 is 15 amino acids long. Trimming at V came to 1 base and at J to 3 bases, leaving 2 bases not matched to a gene. CDR3 in DNA: TGCGCCAGCAGCCAAGGGCGGGGGGTCTACAATGAGCAGTTCTTC. It translates to CASSQGRGVYNEQFF.

The chain carries TRBV13 and TRBJ2-1; 12 bases align to TRBD2. J gave up 8 bases and V 2 bases, and 4 bases lay outside the gene matches. Germline lookup yields CDR1 PRHDT and CDR2 FYEKMQ (reference sequence). The CDR3 totals 15 residues. CDR3 protein: CASSLLAGGPHEQFF. The CDR3 DNA reads as TGTGCCAGCAGCTTACTAGCGGGGGGGCCTCATGAGCAGTTCTTC.

The V call is TRBV15, the J call TRBJ2-1; D is perhaps TRBD2 (6 bases). CDR1 and CDR2 from the germline V gene are LNHNV and YYDKDF (reference sequence). Trimming pared 2 bases from V and 5 bases from J, leaving 13 bases between. CDR3 length: 15 amino acids. The CDR3 DNA is TGTGCCACCAGCAGACCCTTAGCGGACCACAATGAGCAGTTCTTC. Its translation is CATSRPLADHNEQFF.

V and J are TRBV7-6 and TRBJ2-7, with 12 bases fitting TRBD2. The CDR3 runs to 16 residues. Germline V gene data show CDR1 as SGHVS and CDR2 as FNYEAQ. Trimming at V came to 5 bases and at J to 0 bases, leaving 5 bases not matched to a gene. In nucleotides, the CDR3 is TGTGCCAGCAGCCCGACTAGCGGGGGCCTCTCCTACGAGCAGTACTTC. This encodes CASSPTSGGLSYEQYF. The full variable domain, its missing parts supplied by reference TRBV7-6 and TRBJ2-7, is GAGVSQSPRYKVTKRGQDVALRCDPISGHVSLYWYRQALGQGPEFLTYFNYEAQQDKSGLPNDRFSAERPEGSISTLTIQRTEQRDSAMYRCASSPTSGGLSYEQYFGPGTRLTVT.

The chain couples TRBV15 to TRBJ2-1, with a possible D match to TRBD2 (7 bases). V lost 8 bases, J lost 7 bases, and 21 bases lay in between. This CDR3 has 15 amino acids. The V gene's germline CDR1 is LNHNV and CDR2 YYDKDF (reference sequence). CDR3 loop: CATEKGGAVWNEQFF. CDR3 nucleotides: TGTGCCACCGAGAAGGGGGGGGCGGTTTGGAATGAGCAGTTCTTC. Looking up the rest from reference TRBV15 and TRBJ2-1 gives the full variable domain: DAMVIQNPRYQVTQFGKPVTLSCSQTLNHNVMYWYQQKSSQAPKLLFHYYDKDFNNEADTPDNFQSRRPNTSFCFLDIRSPGLGDTAMYLCATEKGGAVWNEQFFGPGTRLTVL.

This chain joins TRBV7-9 and TRBJ2-6; tentative D call: TRBD2 (5 bases). This CDR3 is built from 14 residues. CDR1 SEHNR and CDR2 FQNEAQ come from the germline V gene (reference sequence). V was cut by 5 bases and J by 2 bases, with 7 bases left in between. The chain's CDR3 is CASSPSTGANVLTF. The CDR3 nucleotides read TGTGCCAGCAGCCCTAGCACTGGGGCCAACGTCCTGACTTTC.

This clone was seen a single time. The V call is TRBV7-2, the J call TRBJ2-7, with D possibly being TRBD2 (5 bases). V dropped 3 bases and J dropped 1 base, with 16 bases sitting between them. Per the germline V gene, CDR1 is SGHTA and CDR2 is FQGNSA. The CDR3 contains 16 residues. In nucleotides, the CDR3 is TGTGCCAGCAGCTTTGAGGGTGATTTTGGATCCTACGAGCAGTACTTC. Protein: CASSFEGDFGSYEQYF. The variable domain in full, with the rest retrieved from reference TRBV7-2 and TRBJ2-7, is GAGVSQSPSNKVTEKGKDVELRCDPISGHTALYWYRQSLGQGLEFLIYFQGNSAPDKSGLPSDRFSAERTGGSVSTLTIQRTQQEDSAVYLCASSFEGDFGSYEQYFGPGTRLTVT.

This clone was picked up one time. J is TRBJ2-3 and V is TRBV27; D is undetermined. CDR1 is MNHEY, CDR2 SMNVEV, per germline (reference sequence). The CDR3 is 13 residues long. V lost 5 bases to trimming and J lost 4 bases, with 10 bases between them. DNA for the CDR3: TGTGCCAGCAGTATCAGATTGGCAGATACGCAGTATTTT. This translates into CASSIRLADTQYF.

The chain couples TRBV6-4 to TRBJ2-2; TRBD1 aligns across 7 bases. Losses at the gene ends were 8 bases for V and 4 bases for J; bases not matched to a gene: 7. Germline CDR1 and CDR2: MRHNA and SNTAGT. CDR3 length: 14 residues. CDR3 residues: CASSRQGSTGELFF. CDR3 in DNA: TGTGCCAGCTCCCGACAGGGTAGCACCGGGGAGCTGTTTTTT.

The genes are TRBV5-8 and TRBJ2-3; D not certain. Trimming took off 1 base at V and 0 bases at J, with 9 bases between the two ends. Germline V gene sequence: CDR1 SGHTS, CDR2 YDEGEE. The CDR3 covers 15 residues. DNA of the CDR3: TGTGCCAGCAGCTTGAGGAGCGAAAGCACAGATACGCAGTATTTT. This codes for CASSLRSESTDTQYF.

The chain carries TRBV27 and TRBJ2-1; TRBD1 matches 7 bases. V lost 6 bases and J lost 2; bases outside the gene matches: 4. The CDR3 runs 14 residues. Germline CDR1 MNHEY, CDR2 SMNVEV (reference sequence). The CDR3 loop is CASRGTAAYNEQFF. In DNA, the CDR3 is TGTGCCAGCAGAGGGACAGCCGCCTACAATGAGCAGTTCTTC.

The genes are TRBV5-6 and TRBJ1-2; possible D gene TRBD1, 5 bases. V lost 4 bases and J 8 bases, leaving 12 bases between the germline ends. Germline values: CDR1 SGHDT, CDR2 YYEEEE. The CDR3 has 12 residues. In DNA form, the CDR3 reads TGTGCCAGCAGCGAAGGGGAGGACGGCTACACCTTC. Its protein product is CASSEGEDGYTF.